This T cell receptor beta chain was identified in a study of molecular identifiers for immune sequencing clone quantification. Background on the study: The replicates split RNA from approximately 22,000 or 94,000 naive CD8 cells five ways and sequenced four.

Naive CD8 T cells were sorted as CD8+CD4-CCR7+CD45RA+. TCRdb processed the PCR reads anew with MiXCR; each CDR3 protein has one entry. The table lists 400,000 to 600,000 distinct CDR3 sequences, about a fifth of them singletons. The CDR3 is made up of 16 amino acids. Germline CDR1 LNHDA, CDR2 SQIVND (reference sequence). The V gene end was trimmed by 3 bases and the J gene end by 0 bases; junction bases not matched to a gene: 5. Study results and limitations: Jurkat TCR RNA spiked in from one cell (amid about 980,000 naive cells) was reportedly detectable. Identical TCR molecules that share a barcode could lead to an underestimation of highly expanded clone sizes.

This clonotype was detected a few times. Its specificity is unknown. The sequencing input was naive CD8+ T cells from blood, with Jurkat cell RNA spiked in. Stated subset: FACS-sorted CD8+CD4-CCR7+CD45RA+ naive T cells. The clonotype was recovered from a human donor in good health. Some libraries in this study had Jurkat cell RNA spiked in. The chain is built from TRBV19 and TRBJ2-3; 8 bases match TRBD2. CDR3 amino acids: CASSMLASGSTDTQYF. The CDR3 DNA sequence: TGTGCCAGTAGTATGCTGGCTAGCGGGAGCACAGATACGCAGTATTTT.